The sequence of this T cell receptor beta chain was determined in a study of T cell responses to AZD1222 COVID-19 vaccine (dated by TCRdb to the early 2020s). About the full investigation: AZD1222 recipients with second doses at about 4 weeks or about 12 weeks were pooled, because spike-specific TCR depth and breadth did not differ between schedules. TCR sequencing covered 233 trial participants: 200 to 210 given two doses of AZD1222 and around 26 given two doses of MenACWY control vaccine. Enrollment into the trials was organized by age into subgroups of 18-55, 56-69 and 70-plus years, and those subgroups contained around 150, 28 and 57 TCR-sequenced participants, respectively.

What the research found in general, with its limitations: In the small 56-69-year group, the increase in depth fell short of significance, most likely because of low power. After two AZD1222 doses, spike-specific TCR breadth and depth were significantly higher than at day 0 and than in MenACWY recipients. Participants were mostly white British, with more females than males. The authors suggested clonal diversity may have been underestimated. The whole spike protein was spanned by vaccine-associated CD4 TCRs, and dominant responses were seen in regions 160-218 and 743-854. Conclusions about previously exposed vaccinees are limited because only six or seven AZD1222 recipients were SARS-CoV-2 seropositive at baseline. Because no day 14 peak-response samples were available, repertoires were characterized only after the peak T cell response. Nearly half of unique spike-specific TCRs reportedly recognized epitopes outside regions mutated in the B.1.351 and B.1.1.7 variants.

The CDR3 regions of human TCRbeta chains were analyzed by immunosequencing. As for the authors' bioinformatics: TCRs in the repertoires were compared against a reference library of SARS-CoV-2-specific TCRs that had been generated with the MIRA antigen-specificity platform. Breadth was defined as the fraction of unique TCRs that were SARS-CoV-2-associated, and depth was defined as the fraction of total T cells that were SARS-CoV-2-associated. Using the MIRA data, each spike-specific TCR was mapped to the spike region that the TCR reacts to and placed in a CD4 or CD8 class. Log10-transformed breadth and depth values were compared by one-way ANOVA with Sidak's multiple comparisons tests. In its TCRdb copy, this immuneACCESS table keeps in-frame sequences only and misses some clones. Where compared with another copy, unresolved V genes explain less than half of these, and the others have no known cause. V and J calls and clone size are those listed in that table; D and trimming were worked out from the DNA. This sample lists about 110,000 clones; about 85% were detected once. In total, the top ten clones hold 1.6% of the sample.

Concerning this clone itself: Its antigen has not been determined. There are no base qualities to consult, and no much larger clone falls within one base.

The CDR3 covers 14 residues, taking in both the cysteine and the phenylalanine. Only CDR3 DNA is held: 42 bases, read in frame from base 1. V loses 4 bases of germline sequence and J loses 0 bases, and the interval between the two ends is 9 bases. Looking up the germline V gene yields CDR1 ENHRY and CDR2 SYGVKD. The intended sense of this specimen's time point label: baseline before first vaccination. Vaccinee samples were obtained from the UK trials COV001 and COV002, which included a single-blind randomized controlled phase 2/3 trial of AZD1222 (ChAdOx1 nCoV-19) in healthy adults. For TCRbeta chain sequencing, PBMC samples from trial participants were taken at day 0 and at day 28 after the second dose.

This receptor was identified in an adult in good health. The rearranged chain carries TRBV10-3 and TRBJ1-1, with no D gene named confidently. Sequencing used peripheral blood, obtained on day 0 of AZD1222 vaccination. The CDR3 region: CAISGLGLNTEAFF. The sequence in DNA is TGTGCCATCAGTGGCCTAGGGCTGAACACTGAAGCTTTCTTT.